A selection of T cell receptor beta chains follows, all from one sample in a study of sequential checkpoint blockade in melanoma. The data were produced by immunoSEQ multiplex PCR, yet TCRdb's version contains in-frame clones alone and is incomplete. The sample lists more than 25,000 clones; 85% to 90% were seen once. The sample in question was CD8+ T cells sorted from blood (inferred from file names), obtained from a patient given nivolumab and ipilimumab in sequence. The source is a human donor with melanoma. CDR3s leave out the opening cysteine and the closing phenylalanine or tryptophan. Clone size, where shown, is once, few, many, or a class for clones that have expanded.

j_call | clone_size | v_call | cdr3_aa
TRBJ2-3 | once | TRBV4-1 | ASSQAGITDTQY
TRBJ2-1 | - | TRBV19 | ASSRTSGPYNEQF
TRBJ2-3 | - | TRBV5-6 | ASSRTGGDDTQY
TRBJ2-5 | - | TRBV4-3 | ASSQEGVETQY
TRBJ1-4 | - | TRBV6-1 | ASSGDLGTAYNEKLF
TRBJ1-3 | - | TRBV13 | ASSRGRSGNTIY
TRBJ2-7 | - | TRBV2 | ASRGDSSYEQY
TRBJ2-5 | - | TRBV14 | ASSQVLQETQY
TRBJ2-1 | - | TRBV4-2 | ASSQDGIEQF
TRBJ1-1 | - | TRBV27 | ATRTGSTEAF
TRBJ2-6 | - | TRBV10-3 | AIRGGRGPSGANVLT
TRBJ1-1 | - | TRBV28 | ASSNSAPGAWNTEAF
TRBJ1-2 | once | TRBV5-6 | ASSLVGTNYGYT
TRBJ1-5 | - | TRBV7-9 | ASSSNDRGRQPQH
TRBJ2-3 | - | TRBV15 | ATSSRTRPSTDTQY
TRBJ2-7 | - | TRBV9 | ASSPRGGAEQY
TRBJ1-1 | - | TRBV27 | ASSLSSRWGPSINTEAF
TRBJ1-6 | - | TRBV5-6 | ASSLIRDYNSPLH
TRBJ2-5 | - | TRBV28 | ASSLSASDPSEGYQETQY
TRBJ2-1 | - | TRBV28 | ASSSGTSGRNEQF
TRBJ1-4 | - | TRBV4-2 | ASSPRGQGDEKLF
TRBJ2-2 | - | TRBV6-1 | ASRPGVVPSGELF
TRBJ1-1 | - | TRBV5-4 | ASSPRGGNTEAF
TRBJ1-5 | few | TRBV27 | ASSSGTNSNQPQH
TRBJ2-5 | - | TRBV4-1 | ASSQVRETQY
TRBJ2-5 | - | TRBV6-4 | ASSPGTGGVETQY
TRBJ1-2 | - | TRBV28 | ASRIRTGRGYT
TRBJ2-2 | - | TRBV19 | ASSGSGELF
TRBJ1-2 | - | TRBV2 | ASRLEGINYGYT
TRBJ1-5 | few | TRBV7-2 | ASSPSWADSNQPQH
TRBJ2-2 | - | TRBV9 | ASSVGDTNTGELF
TRBJ2-1 | - | TRBV15 | ATSRPSGYNEQF
TRBJ2-2 | - | TRBV7-9 | ASSLAPGGWTGELF
TRBJ1-2 | once | TRBV6-1 | ASSEDAGQFYYGYT
TRBJ2-1 | once | TRBV7-9 | ASSLRGTRPNEQF
- | - | TRBV10-3 | AIRGPSYEQY
TRBJ1-1 | - | TRBV7-9 | ASSSRELAEAF
TRBJ2-5 | - | TRBV5-6 | ASSPTPTGNQETQY
- | - | TRBV7-9 | ASSLIPYEQY
TRBJ1-1 | - | TRBV5-6 | ASSLRGEAF
TRBJ2-5 | once | TRBV4-2 | ASSHRTEETQY
TRBJ2-3 | - | TRBV5-1 | ASSPGLTHPDTQY
TRBJ2-7 | - | TRBV11-1 | ASRGRYEQY
TRBJ2-1 | - | TRBV28 | ASSLSGTYNEQF
TRBJ2-5 | few | TRBV7-9 | ASSLGLALYQETQY
TRBJ2-1 | - | TRBV9 | ASSALLAGVKNEQF
TRBJ1-2 | - | TRBV9 | ASSARGHLYGYT
TRBJ2-3 | - | TRBV27 | ASRLAGGLTDTQY
TRBJ1-1 | - | TRBV7-3 | ASSLLDYTEAF
TRBJ2-2 | - | TRBV7-3 | ASSLSRSGFRTGELF
TRBJ2-3 | - | TRBV30 | AWSVAGGLHTDTQY
TRBJ1-4 | few | TRBV10-2 | ASRPGGFGEKLF
TRBJ1-6 | - | TRBV6-4 | ASSAGTGDNSPLH
TRBJ2-7 | - | TRBV30 | AWSHKDRAPAYEQY
TRBJ1-1 | - | TRBV29-1 | SVEGGDRQRNTEAF